The clone carrying this TCR beta chain was seen a handful of times. Its antigen is not identified. Germline V gives CDR1 SGHAT, CDR2 FQNNGV. This CDR3 contains 16 residues. V lost 6 bases, J lost 7 bases, and 6 bases stayed unmatched. The sample is drawn from a study of T cell repertoires in cytomegalovirus infection. Study-wide background: The public TCR beta signatures pointed to both CMV infection and matching HLA type.

TCRdb redid the calling of the reads with MiXCR, one entry per CDR3 protein. The data contain roughly 700,000 distinct CDR3 sequences, 33% of them singletons. Findings and caveats of the study: There were carriers of CMV plus the relevant HLA, and cumulative public TCR beta family frequency identified them. Across the ex vivo response, the dominant clonotypes were HLA-C-restricted CMV-specific TCR beta clonotypes.

The sample in question was cultured PBMCs, obtained from culture after CMV antigen stimulation. This chain connects TRBV11-2 to TRBJ2-1; 16 bases align to TRBD2. The TCR sequence derives from a human donor in good health (CMV status not recorded). Some clones in this sample may be carry-over from other donors' samples. The CDR3 coding sequence is TGTGCCAGCAGAAAGGGACTAGCGGGGGGGCGTAATGAGCAGTTCTTC. This sequence encodes CASRKGLAGGRNEQFF.